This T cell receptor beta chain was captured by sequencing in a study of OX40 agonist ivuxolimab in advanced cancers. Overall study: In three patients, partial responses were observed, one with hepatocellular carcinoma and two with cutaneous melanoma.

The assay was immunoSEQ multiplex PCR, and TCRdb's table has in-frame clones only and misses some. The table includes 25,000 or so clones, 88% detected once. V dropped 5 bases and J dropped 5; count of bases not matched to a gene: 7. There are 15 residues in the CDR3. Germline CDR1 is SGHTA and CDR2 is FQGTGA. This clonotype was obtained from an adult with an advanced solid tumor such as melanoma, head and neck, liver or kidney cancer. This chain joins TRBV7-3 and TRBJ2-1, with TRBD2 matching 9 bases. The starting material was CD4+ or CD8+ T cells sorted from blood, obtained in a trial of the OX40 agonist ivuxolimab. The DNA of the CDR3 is TGTGCCAGCAGCGCTGGGGGCGGGAGGGACAATGAGCAGTTCTTC. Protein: CASSAGGGRDNEQFF.